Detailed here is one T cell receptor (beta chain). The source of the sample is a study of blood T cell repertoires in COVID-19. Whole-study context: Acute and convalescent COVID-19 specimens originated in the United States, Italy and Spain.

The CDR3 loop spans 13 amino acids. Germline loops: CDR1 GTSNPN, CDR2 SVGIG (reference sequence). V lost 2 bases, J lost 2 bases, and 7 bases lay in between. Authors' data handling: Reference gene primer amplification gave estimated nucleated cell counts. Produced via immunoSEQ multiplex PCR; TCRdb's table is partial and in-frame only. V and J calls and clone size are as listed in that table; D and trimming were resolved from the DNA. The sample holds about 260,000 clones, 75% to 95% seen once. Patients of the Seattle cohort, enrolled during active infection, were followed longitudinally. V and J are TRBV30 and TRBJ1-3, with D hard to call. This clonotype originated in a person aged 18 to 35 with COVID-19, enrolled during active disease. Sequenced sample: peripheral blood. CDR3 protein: CAWSRGAGNTIYF. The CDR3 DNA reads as TGTGCCTGGAGTCGGGGTGCTGGAAACACCATATATTTT.